What follows is one TCR beta chain and its context. Its antigen remains undetermined. Per-base qualities were not stored, and no clone one base away is much larger. This sample stems from a study of blood T cell repertoires in COVID-19 (dated by TCRdb to about 2020). Study-level background: Samples from collaborators originated in the United States, Italy and Spain and spanned both the acute and convalescent phases of COVID-19. The material from the prospective study consisted of cDNA or gDNA derived from T cells, B-cell-depleted T cells, or PBMCs. The dataset comprised deeply sampled blood TCRbeta repertoires from subjects exposed to, actively infected with, or recovered from COVID-19. The repertoires were made available in a free public database intended to serve as a resource for research on the immune response to SARS-CoV-2. The samples were drawn from two sources: the first 160 participants of the ongoing ImmuneRACE study, and 1,000 to 1,500 subjects contributed by 6 global collaborators. The sample metadata nearly always contained a de-identified subject ID, COVID-19 status, age in years and sex. Where available, HLA class I and class II types were obtained from metadata supplied by the sample provider rather than from assay-based typing. General study outcomes and caveats: Clinical and demographic metadata were provided uncurated, with the amount varying by source and participant.

Samples from volunteer blood donors who had recovered from COVID-19 were contributed by a second Seattle source. The collaborating institutions used their own protocols to collect whole blood in K2EDTA tubes. For TCRbeta analysis, collaborator samples were shipped as frozen whole blood, as isolated PBMCs, or as DNA extracted from either sample type. The immunoSEQ Assay, a bias-controlled multiplex PCR, was used to amplify TCRbeta CDR3 regions from genomic DNA. As for the authors' bioinformatics: The number of nucleated cells in each sample was estimated by amplification of reference gene primers within the assay. Sequence reads were collapsed and filtered to measure the absolute abundance of every unique TCRbeta CDR3 rearrangement. For each sample, productive Simpson clonality was calculated as the square root of Simpson's diversity index across productive rearrangements. TCRdb mirrors the immuneACCESS table, restricted to in-frame sequences. Some clones are absent from its copies; in checked studies, under half trace to an unresolved V gene, and the reason for the others is unknown. V and J calls plus clone size are reproduced from that table; the DNA served to infer D and trimming. The table for this sample lists about 190,000 clones; nearly 90% of them were counted only once. The top ten clones comprise 5.5% to 7% of the sample.

CDR1 and CDR2, per the germline V gene (reference sequence), are SEHNR and FQNEAQ. Measured from the cysteine to the phenylalanine, the CDR3 is 15 residues long. The entry retains the CDR3 DNA only, 45 bases that are in frame from base 1. V and J are trimmed by 1 base and 1 base, and the gene matches miss 1 base of the junction. The sample consisted of peripheral blood. The chain employs TRBV7-9 and TRBJ2-3, with 8 junctional bases fitting TRBD2. This sequence originates from a woman aged 40 to 50 who had recovered from COVID-19. The CDR3 protein sequence reads: CASSLVTSGTDTQYF. DNA sequence: TGTGCCAGCAGCTTAGTGACTAGCGGCACAGATACGCAGTATTTT.